This passage covers 13 T cell receptor beta chains from one sample sequenced in a study of blood T cell repertoires in COVID-19 (dated by TCRdb to 2020 to 2022). The protocol used for the library was the immunoSEQ multiplex PCR assay. Here the immuneACCESS table is served through TCRdb, limited to in-frame sequences with V and J called. Missing clones are a known gap in these copies; in checked studies unresolved V genes cover under half, and the rest lacks a known reason. The sample table shows some 270,000 clones, and roughly 84% are seen once. 1.5% to 1.9% of the sample is held by the ten biggest clonotypes. The source material was peripheral blood. The receptors shown here come from a middle-aged woman who had recovered from COVID-19.

This clone was recorded only once. The chain couples TRBV7-8 to TRBJ2-6; 12 bases map to TRBD1. The CDR3 runs to 19 residues. Looked up from germline, CDR1 is SGHVS and CDR2 is FQNEAQ. V trimming: 1 base; J trimming: 0 bases; junction bases outside the gene matches: 4. The CDR3 loop reads CASSLVGTGGPSGANVLTF. CDR3 in DNA: TGTGCCAGCAGCTTAGTGGGGACAGGGGGCCCCTCTGGGGCCAACGTCCTGACTTTC.

The chain carries TRBV4-2 and TRBJ2-2; TRBD2 is a possible D gene (5 bases). V was trimmed by 2 bases and J by 1 base, leaving 11 bases between them. The germline V gene encodes CDR1 LGHNA and CDR2 YNFKEQ. CDR3 size: 16 residues. CDR3 DNA sequence: TGTGCCAGCAGCCAACCTCCTGCGGGGAACACCGGGGAGCTGTTTTTT. This translates into CASSQPPAGNTGELFF.

The chain is built from TRBV28 and TRBJ2-4; 8 nucleotides line up with TRBD1. The CDR3 totals 14 residues. CDR1 and CDR2 from the germline V gene are MDHEN and SYDVKM. Trimming at V came to 4 bases and at J to 6 bases, leaving 5 bases not matched to a gene. CDR3: CASSSTGTGNIQYF. For the CDR3, the DNA is TGTGCCAGCAGTTCCACCGGGACAGGAAACATTCAGTACTTC.

The chain combines TRBV3-1 (or the pseudogene TRBV3-2) with TRBJ2-1; 10 nucleotides match TRBD1. V lost 4 bases and J lost 3; bases outside the gene matches: 6. The CDR3 loop spans 16 amino acids. CDR1 is LGHDT and CDR2 is YNNKEL in the germline V gene (reference sequence). The CDR3 DNA reads TGTGCCAGCAGCCCCCCGGGACAGGGGAACTACAATGAGCAGTTCTTC. Translated: CASSPPGQGNYNEQFF.

The gene calls are TRBV15 and TRBJ1-2, with 9 bases fitting TRBD1. Trimming removed 0 bases from V and 6 bases from J; junction bases left unmatched: 5. CDR1 and CDR2 from the germline V gene are LNHNV and YYDKDF (reference sequence). The CDR3 runs to 15 residues. Here the CDR3 DNA reads TGTGCCACCAGCAGAGATCTGGGACAGGGTAATGGCTACACCTTC. It encodes CATSRDLGQGNGYTF.

This sequence joins TRBV2 and TRBJ1-4, with D possibly matching TRBD1 (5 bases). Trimming removed 2 bases at V and 10 bases at J, with 14 bases between. Germline V lookup: CDR1 SNHLY, CDR2 FYNNEI. This CDR3 has 14 residues. This CDR3 is CASSELLVGGKLFF. CDR3 coding DNA: TGTGCCAGCAGTGAACTCCTCGTCGGGGGAAAACTGTTTTTT. The entire variable domain, with the rest obtained from reference TRBV2 and TRBJ1-4, is as follows: EPEVTQTPSHQVTQMGQEVILRCVPISNHLYFYWYRQILGQKVEFLVSFYNNEISEKSEIFDDQFSVERPDGSNFTLKIRSTKLEDSAMYFCASSELLVGGKLFFGSGTQLSVL.

This chain joins TRBV29-1 and TRBJ2-7, with 7 positions matching TRBD1. The germline CDR1 and CDR2 sequences are SQVTM and ANQGSEA. The CDR3 covers 14 residues. V lost 6 bases and J lost 5; bases outside the gene matches: 13. CDR3 sequence reads: CSVAPSGGIHEQYF. The DNA of the CDR3 is TGCAGCGTGGCCCCCTCAGGGGGAATCCACGAGCAGTACTTC.

This clone came up many times. This rearrangement joins TRBV3-1 (or the pseudogene TRBV3-2) to TRBJ1-2, with D perhaps matching TRBD1 (6 bases). The CDR3 sequence is 14 residues long. Germline V gene data show CDR1 as LGHDT and CDR2 as YNNKEL (reference sequence). V gave up 8 bases and J gave up 3 bases, with 16 bases separating them. The CDR3: CASGVGGRDYGYTF. CDR3 DNA: TGTGCCAGCGGAGTTGGGGGCCGAGACTATGGCTACACCTTC.

The CDR3 spells CVTSGGAGELFF. In DNA, the CDR3 is TGTGTGACTAGCGGGGGGGCCGGGGAGCTGTTTTTT. This chain links TRBV28 with TRBJ2-2; TRBD2 aligns across 14 bases. The CDR3 covers 12 residues. CDR1 and CDR2 (germline): MDHEN, SYDVKM.

V and J are TRBV6-5 and TRBJ2-2, with 10 bases identical to TRBD2. Germline-derived CDR1 and CDR2 are MNHEY and SVGAGI. The V gene end was trimmed by 8 bases and the J gene end by 3 bases; junction bases not matched to a gene: 6. The CDR3 runs to 15 residues. The CDR3 protein is CASEQTSGDTGELFF. Here the CDR3 DNA reads TGTGCCAGCGAGCAAACTAGCGGGGACACCGGGGAGCTGTTTTTT.

Regarding this clone: One junction end does not reproduce the germline sequence, and a read error may be involved. The chain employs TRBV18 and TRBJ2-2; weak D call: TRBD1 (7 bases). Per germline, CDR1 KGHSH and CDR2 LQKENI. This CDR3 has 18 amino acids. CDR3 sequence: CASSPMTQGGIATGELFF. The CDR3 DNA is TGCGCCAGCTCACCAATGACCCAGGGGGGAATTGCCACCGGGGAGCTGTTTTTT.

The rearrangement links TRBV19 to TRBJ1-6; 9 bases fit TRBD1. Germline V gene data show CDR1 as LNHDA and CDR2 as SQIVND (reference sequence). The ends lost 4 bases at V and 9 bases at J; junction bases unmatched: 10. This CDR3 is built from 16 residues. CDR3 region: CASSSTGGAYGSPLHF. CDR3 bases: TGTGCCAGTAGTAGCACAGGGGGCGCTTATGGTTCACCCCTCCACTTT.

The chain carries TRBV2 and TRBJ2-1, with D possibly being TRBD2 (5 bases). Trimming pared 10 bases from V and 10 bases from J, leaving 8 bases between. The CDR3 extends over 9 amino acids. Germline V gives CDR1 SNHLY, CDR2 FYNNEI. The CDR3 DNA reads TGTGCCACTGGGGAGGAGCAGTTCTTC. It codes for CATGEEQFF. Variable domain in full (rest from reference TRBV2 and TRBJ2-1): EPEVTQTPSHQVTQMGQEVILRCVPISNHLYFYWYRQILGQKVEFLVSFYNNEISEKSEIFDDQFSVERPDGSNFTLKIRSTKLEDSAMYFCATGEEQFFGPGTRLTVL.